The 23 T cell receptor beta chains listed next were all sequenced from one sample in a study of neurological immune-mediated disorders. TCRdb re-derived calls from the 5' RACE reads in MiXCR, one entry per CDR3 protein. The repertoire consists of roughly 38,000 distinct CDR3 sequences, with under 9.5% occurring once and the leading ten covering less than 4.5%. Sequences were obtained from PBMCs. The receptors shown here come from a woman in her 40s in good health.

This clonotype was seen many times. The J gene is TRBJ1-4, the V gene TRBV27, with 9 bases lining up with TRBD1. The germline V gene encodes CDR1 MNHEY and CDR2 SMNVEV (reference sequence). The CDR3 has 19 residues. Trimming at V came to 5 bases and at J to 4 bases, leaving 17 bases not matched to a gene. The DNA of the CDR3 is TGTGCCAGCAGTCCCCTCGGGACAGGGTTTTACGTCTATAATGAAAAACTGTTTTTT. Translation gives CASSPLGTGFYVYNEKLFF.

At least ten counts were recorded for this clonotype. The chain joins TRBV28 to TRBJ2-1; 12 bases are shared with TRBD2. This CDR3 is 14 amino acids long. V trimming: 5 bases; J trimming: 7 bases; junction bases outside the gene matches: 3. The germline V gene encodes CDR1 MDHEN and CDR2 SYDVKM. In DNA, the CDR3 is TGTGCCAGCAGTAGGACTAGCGGGAAGAATGAGCAGTTCTTC. It encodes CASSRTSGKNEQFF.

This clonotype appeared many times. CDR3 in amino acids: CASSVRGEHTEAFF. The CDR3, as DNA: TGTGCCAGCAGCGTAAGGGGAGAGCACACTGAAGCTTTCTTT. This sequence joins TRBV9 and TRBJ1-1, with D maybe TRBD1 (5 bases). CDR1 is SGDLS, CDR2 YYNGEE, per germline. The V gene lost 1 base and the J gene lost 3 bases, with 10 bases spanning the gap. The CDR3 sequence is 14 residues long.

This clonotype was observed at least ten times. The chain is built from TRBV10-2 and TRBJ1-5; 10 bases agree with TRBD1. Losses at the gene ends were 9 bases for V and 6 bases for J; bases not matched to a gene: 8. Germline assignment: CDR1 WSHSY and CDR2 SAAADI. The CDR3 is 14 residues long. CDR3 bases: TGCGCCAGTTCTGGGACAGGGGCGGTTCAGCCCCAGCATTTT. This sequence encodes CASSGTGAVQPQHF.

Of note for this clonotype: With a much larger clone just one base away, this may be a read error. The chain is built from TRBV7-2 and TRBJ2-1; 10 bases are a match to TRBD2. The ends lost 4 bases at V and 8 bases at J; junction bases unmatched: 11. This CDR3 spans 16 amino acids. The germline V gene encodes CDR1 SGHTA and CDR2 FQGNSA. In nucleotides, the CDR3 is TGTACCAGCAGCTCGCAACCGGGACTAGCGTCGGATGAGCAGTTCTTC. It translates to CTSSSQPGLASDEQFF.

In this sample, this clonotype turned up many times. The rearrangement uses TRBV29-1 and TRBJ2-6, with D hard to call. Trimming stripped 6 bases from V and 4 bases from J, with 19 bases between. The germline CDR1 and CDR2 sequences are SQVTM and ANQGSEA. This CDR3 is 16 amino acids long. The CDR3 region has the DNA TGCAGCGTCATCGGACGAGAGGTTTCAGGGGCCAACGTCCTGACTTTC. Translating it yields CSVIGREVSGANVLTF.

This clonotype was counted ten times or more. This chain joins TRBV5-1 and TRBJ2-3; TRBD2 agrees at 9 bases. This CDR3 region has 15 residues. J gave up 3 bases and V 4 bases, and 6 bases lay outside the gene matches. The germline V gene encodes CDR1 SGHRS and CDR2 YFSETQ. The CDR3 nucleotides are TGCGCCAGCAGCCCTGATAGCGGGAGAACAGATACGCAGTATTTT. Protein: CASSPDSGRTDTQYF.

This clonotype was counted at least ten times. The gene calls are TRBV20-1 and TRBJ2-2; 9 bases line up with TRBD2. This CDR3 contains 14 residues. The V gene end was trimmed by 3 bases and the J gene end by 5 bases; junction bases not matched to a gene: 4. The V gene's germline CDR1 is DFQATT and CDR2 SNEGSKA (reference sequence). CDR3 residues: CSARGLAETGELFF. CDR3 bases: TGCAGTGCTAGGGGACTAGCTGAAACCGGGGAGCTGTTTTTT.

This clonotype was seen only a few times. The V gene is TRBV7-6, the J gene TRBJ1-1; possible D gene TRBD1, 6 bases. The germline gives CDR1 SGHVS, CDR2 FNYEAQ. The ends were cut back, 5 bases at V and 4 bases at J, with 11 bases in the middle. This CDR3 is 13 amino acids long. Written as DNA, the CDR3 is TGTGCCAGCAGCGTAAGCAGGGGCACTGAAGCTTTCTTT. Residues: CASSVSRGTEAFF. The variable domain in full, completed from reference TRBV7-6 and TRBJ1-1, reads GAGVSQSPRYKVTKRGQDVALRCDPISGHVSLYWYRQALGQGPEFLTYFNYEAQQDKSGLPNDRFSAERPEGSISTLTIQRTEQRDSAMYRCASSVSRGTEAFFGQGTRLTVV.

This clonotype is medium-sized. The chain carries TRBV5-5 and TRBJ2-2; a weak D match, TRBD1 (6 bases). With 3 bases removed from V and 3 bases from J, the gap between germline ends came to 15 bases. The germline gives CDR1 SGHKS, CDR2 YYEKEE (reference sequence). The CDR3 is 16 residues long. CDR3 loop: CASSSADRKDTGELFF. For the CDR3, the DNA is TGTGCCAGCAGCTCCGCTGACAGGAAAGACACCGGGGAGCTGTTTTTT.

This clonotype was counted many times. This sequence joins TRBV7-9 and TRBJ1-1; D remains ambiguous. CDR1 and CDR2 from the germline V gene are SEHNR and FQNEAQ (reference sequence). The CDR3 consists of 14 residues. V was shortened by 5 bases and J by 1 base, with 11 bases between the two germline ends. CDR3 sequence reads: CASSLRRGNTEAFF. The CDR3 DNA is TGTGCCAGCAGCCTGCGTCGAGGGAACACTGAAGCTTTCTTT.

This clonotype was observed many times. V usage is TRBV5-1 and J usage is TRBJ2-1; 8 bases map to TRBD1. V lost 5 bases to trimming and J lost 3 bases; unmatched junction nucleotides: 4. The CDR3 length is 14 residues. Germline CDR1 and CDR2: SGHRS and YFSETQ. This CDR3 reads CASSKGQGYNEQFF. The CDR3 DNA sequence: TGCGCCAGCAGTAAAGGACAGGGCTACAATGAGCAGTTCTTC.

In this sample, this clonotype turned up many times. This chain joins TRBV10-3 and TRBJ1-5; D is possibly TRBD1 (6 bases). CDR1 is ENHRY and CDR2 is SYGVKD in the germline V gene. The CDR3 runs 12 residues. The germline V and J ends were trimmed by 8 bases and 7 bases, with 12 bases remaining between them. The CDR3 loop reads CAIGAGEQPQHF. In nucleotides, the CDR3 is TGTGCCATCGGCGCAGGGGAACAGCCCCAGCATTTT.

This clonotype showed up many times. Given a much more abundant clone one base away, this may be a read error. The chain uses TRBV12-3 or TRBV12-4 and TRBJ1-5; D uncertain. CDR3 length equals 12 residues. Trimming shortened V by 10 bases and J by 7 bases, and 14 bases separated the two germline ends. The CDR3: CANSRGDQPQHF. DNA of the CDR3: TGTGCCAACAGCCGCGGAGACCAGCCCCAGCATTTT.

This clonotype was seen ten or more times. The chain is built from TRBV6-5 and TRBJ1-5; 10 nucleotides align to TRBD1. The CDR3 is made up of 16 amino acids. Germline V gene sequence: CDR1 MNHEY, CDR2 SVGAGI. After removal of 4 bases from V and 5 bases from J, the junction contained 8 bases not matched to a gene. CDR3 amino acids: CASSSIGTGDDQPQHF. CDR3 DNA: TGTGCCAGCAGTTCCATCGGGACAGGGGACGATCAGCCCCAGCATTTT.

Comment on this clonotype: One junction end does not reproduce the germline sequence, and a read error may be involved. The rearrangement uses TRBV29-1 and TRBJ1-1, with a tentative D call TRBD1 (5 bases). The CDR3 runs to 14 residues. The germline V gene encodes CDR1 SQVTM and CDR2 ANQGSEA. CDR3 residues: CSVEDDRSNAEAFF. The CDR3 DNA sequence: TGCAGCGTTGAAGACGACAGATCGAACGCTGAAGCTTTCTTT.

V usage is TRBV4-1 and J usage is TRBJ1-4, with 8 bases lining up with TRBD1. The CDR3 loop spans 16 amino acids. The V gene's germline CDR1 is MGHRA and CDR2 YSYEKL. With V trimmed by 10 bases and J by 3 bases, 13 bases remained unmatched. This CDR3 reads CAITSETGGSNEKLFF. DNA for the CDR3: TGCGCCATCACCTCGGAAACAGGGGGATCTAATGAAAAACTGTTTTTT.

This clonotype was counted ten times or more. CDR3 amino acids: CASSFRRDEQFF. The CDR3 nucleotides are TGTGCCAGCTCTTTCCGGAGGGATGAGCAGTTCTTC. The chain recombines TRBV5-6 with TRBJ2-1, with D possibly being TRBD2 (6 bases). The germline V gene has CDR1 SGHDT and CDR2 YYEEEE. The CDR3 runs to 12 residues. V gave up 7 bases and J gave up 8 bases, with 13 bases separating them.

This clonotype appeared many times. The chain employs TRBV20-1 and TRBJ1-5, with 10 bases lining up with TRBD1. In germline, CDR1 is DFQATT, CDR2 SNEGSKA (reference sequence). The CDR3 has 15 amino acids. Trimming took 3 bases from V and 2 from J; bases not matched to a gene: 4. The CDR3 loop is CSARGTGAGNQPQHF. The CDR3, as DNA: TGCAGTGCTAGGGGGACAGGGGCCGGCAATCAGCCCCAGCATTTT.

In its sample, this clonotype was seen many times. The chain employs TRBV18 and TRBJ1-5; 8 bases match TRBD1. CDR3 length: 14 amino acids. Germline V gives CDR1 KGHSH, CDR2 LQKENI. V lost 5 bases, J lost 9 bases, and 9 bases stayed unmatched. CDR3 in amino acids: CASSGQDRDLPQHF. The CDR3 DNA sequence: TGTGCCAGCTCAGGGCAGGACAGGGATCTGCCCCAGCATTTT.

On this clonotype: Its ends do not fully match the called genes, so a read error is possible. The chain has TRBV5-1 and TRBJ2-3, with 7 positions matching TRBD1. The CDR3 spans 16 residues. CDR1 is SGHRS and CDR2 is YFSETQ in the germline V gene. Here the CDR3 DNA reads TGTGCCAGCAGCCACGCTAAAACAGGGGATGCATATACGCAGTATTTT. Amino acids: CASSHAKTGDAYTQYF.

This clonotype was detected ten times or more. The V gene is TRBV9, the J gene TRBJ2-1, with TRBD2 identical over 11 bases. The CDR3 length is 15 residues. CDR1 SGDLS and CDR2 YYNGEE come from the germline V gene. The V segment lost 0 bases and the J segment 7 bases; nucleotides outside the gene matches: 3. The CDR3 sequence: CASSVVASGGNEQFF. In DNA, the CDR3 is TGTGCCAGCAGCGTAGTGGCTAGCGGGGGGAATGAGCAGTTCTTC. Based on the CDR3 plus reference TRBV9 and TRBJ2-1, the full variable domain is DSGVTQTPKHLITATGQRVTLRCSPRSGDLSVYWYQQSLDQGLQFLIQYYNGEERAKGNILERFSAQQFPDLHSELNLSSLELGDSALYFCASSVVASGGNEQFFGPGTRLTVL.

This clonotype was observed many times. The chain couples TRBV7-8 to TRBJ2-1, with 10 nucleotides matching TRBD1. Trimming at V came to 7 bases and at J to 5 bases, leaving 8 bases not matched to a gene. Looked up from germline, CDR1 is SGHVS and CDR2 is FQNEAQ. The CDR3 extends over 15 amino acids. CDR3 loop: CASTSTGTGDNEQFF. For the CDR3, the DNA is TGTGCCAGCACCTCCACCGGGACAGGGGACAATGAGCAGTTCTTC. Full variable domain (missing parts from reference TRBV7-8 and TRBJ2-1): GAGVSQSPRYKVAKRGQDVALRCDPISGHVSLFWYQQALGQGPEFLTYFQNEAQLDKSGLPSDRFFAERPEGSVSTLKIQRTQQEDSAVYLCASTSTGTGDNEQFFGPGTRLTVL.